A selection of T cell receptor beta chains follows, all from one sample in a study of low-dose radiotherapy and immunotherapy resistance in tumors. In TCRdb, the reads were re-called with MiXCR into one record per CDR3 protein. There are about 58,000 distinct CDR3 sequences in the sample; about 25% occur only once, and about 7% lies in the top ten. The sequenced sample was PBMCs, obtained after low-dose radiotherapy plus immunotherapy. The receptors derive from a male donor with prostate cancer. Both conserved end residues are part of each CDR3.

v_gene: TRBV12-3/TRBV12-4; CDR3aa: CASSLTVPYEQYF
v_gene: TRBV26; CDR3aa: CASSWGASGNYEQYF
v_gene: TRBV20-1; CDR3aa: CSATAIAGVHEQFF
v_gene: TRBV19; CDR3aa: CASSILTSGYNEQFF
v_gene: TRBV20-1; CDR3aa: CSAARGLDTQYF
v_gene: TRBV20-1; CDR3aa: CSASRPGGPNEQFF
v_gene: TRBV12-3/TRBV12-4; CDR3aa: CASSFSRPETQYF
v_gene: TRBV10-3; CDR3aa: CAISESIVGREAYEQYF
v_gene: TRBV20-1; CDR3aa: CSAVRGLNTEAFF
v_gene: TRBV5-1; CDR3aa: CASSSTWGQNYEQYF
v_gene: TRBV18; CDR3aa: CASSPGGAYNEQFF
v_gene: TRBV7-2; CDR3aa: CASSLAFLGDTQYF
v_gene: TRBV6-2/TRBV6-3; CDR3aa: CASMAAGGQNTEAFF
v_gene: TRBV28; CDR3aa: CASRVRTAFYEQYF
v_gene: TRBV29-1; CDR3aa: CSVSTDNYGYTF
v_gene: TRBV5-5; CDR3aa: CASSLGQGAGSPLHF
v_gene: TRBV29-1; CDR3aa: CSVDESSNTEAFF